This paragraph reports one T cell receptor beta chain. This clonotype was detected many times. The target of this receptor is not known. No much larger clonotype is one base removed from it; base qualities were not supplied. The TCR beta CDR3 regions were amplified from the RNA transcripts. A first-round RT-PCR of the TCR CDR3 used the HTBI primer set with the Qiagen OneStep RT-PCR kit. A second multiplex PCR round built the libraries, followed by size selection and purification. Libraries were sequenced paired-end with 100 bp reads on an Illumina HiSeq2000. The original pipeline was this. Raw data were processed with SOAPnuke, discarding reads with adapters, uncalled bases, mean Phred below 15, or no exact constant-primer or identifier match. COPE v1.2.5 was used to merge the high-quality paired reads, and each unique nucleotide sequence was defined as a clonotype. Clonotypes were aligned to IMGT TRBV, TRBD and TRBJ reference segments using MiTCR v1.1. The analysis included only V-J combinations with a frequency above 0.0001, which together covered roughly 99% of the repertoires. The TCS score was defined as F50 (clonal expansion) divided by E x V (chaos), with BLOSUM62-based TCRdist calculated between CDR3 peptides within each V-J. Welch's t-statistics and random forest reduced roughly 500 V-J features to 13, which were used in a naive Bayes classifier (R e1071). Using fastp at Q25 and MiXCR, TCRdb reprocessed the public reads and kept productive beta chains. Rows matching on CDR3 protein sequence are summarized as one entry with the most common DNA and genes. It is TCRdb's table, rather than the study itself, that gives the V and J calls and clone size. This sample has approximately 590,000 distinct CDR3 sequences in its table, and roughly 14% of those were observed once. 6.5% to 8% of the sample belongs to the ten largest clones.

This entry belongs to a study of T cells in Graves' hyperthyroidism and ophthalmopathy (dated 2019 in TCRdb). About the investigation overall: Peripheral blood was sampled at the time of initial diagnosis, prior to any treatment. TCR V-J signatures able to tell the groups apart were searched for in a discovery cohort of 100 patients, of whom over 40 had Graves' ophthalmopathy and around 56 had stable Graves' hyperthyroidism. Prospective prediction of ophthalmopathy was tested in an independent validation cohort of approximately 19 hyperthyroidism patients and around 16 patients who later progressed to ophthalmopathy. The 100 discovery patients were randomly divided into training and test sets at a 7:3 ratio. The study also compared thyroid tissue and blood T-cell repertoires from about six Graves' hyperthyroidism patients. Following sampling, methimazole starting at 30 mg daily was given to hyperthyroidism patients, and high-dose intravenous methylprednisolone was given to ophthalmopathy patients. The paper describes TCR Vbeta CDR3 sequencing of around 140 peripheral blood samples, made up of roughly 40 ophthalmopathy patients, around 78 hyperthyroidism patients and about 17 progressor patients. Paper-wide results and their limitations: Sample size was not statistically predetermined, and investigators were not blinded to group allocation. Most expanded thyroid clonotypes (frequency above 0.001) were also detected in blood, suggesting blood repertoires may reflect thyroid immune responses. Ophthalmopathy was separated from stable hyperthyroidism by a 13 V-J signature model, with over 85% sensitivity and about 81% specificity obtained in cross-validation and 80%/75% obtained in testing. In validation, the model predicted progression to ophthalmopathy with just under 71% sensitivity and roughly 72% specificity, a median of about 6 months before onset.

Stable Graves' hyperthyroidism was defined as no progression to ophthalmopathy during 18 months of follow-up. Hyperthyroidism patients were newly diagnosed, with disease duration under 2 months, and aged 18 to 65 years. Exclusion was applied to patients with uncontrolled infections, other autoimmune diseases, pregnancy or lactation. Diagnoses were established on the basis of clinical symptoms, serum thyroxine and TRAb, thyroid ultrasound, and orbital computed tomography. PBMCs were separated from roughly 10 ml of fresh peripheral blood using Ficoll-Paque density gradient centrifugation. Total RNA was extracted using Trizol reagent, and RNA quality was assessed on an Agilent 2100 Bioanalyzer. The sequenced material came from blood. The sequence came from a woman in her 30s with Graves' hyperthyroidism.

The DNA sequence is given as TGTGCCAGCAGAAACTTAGCCGGAGTATATGAGCAGTTCTTC. It specifies CASRNLAGVYEQFF. Recombination connected TRBV7-9 to TRBJ2-1; the D gene cannot be named for sure. Including cysteine and phenylalanine, the CDR3 has 14 amino acids. The retained sequence is limited to the CDR3, 42 bases, with the frame set at the first base. Sequences SEHNR (CDR1) and FQNEAQ (CDR2) are obtained from the germline V gene (reference sequence). V is shortened by 6 bases, J by 8 bases, and the region joining them spans 17 bases.